This T cell receptor (beta chain) was found in a study of T cell responses to AZD1222 COVID-19 vaccine. Whole-study findings and limits: Spike-specific TCR breadth and depth were elevated following two AZD1222 doses. Donors were chiefly white British, with a greater number of females, and clonal diversity was perhaps underestimated.

Between the trimmed V and J ends, which lost 2 bases and 5 bases, there was a span of 12 bases. This CDR3 is 14 amino acids long. The germline gives CDR1 MNHNS, CDR2 SASEGT. TCRdb's table, derived via immunoSEQ multiplex PCR, lists solely in-frame clones and lacks some. The table lists roughly 120,000 clones, 88% of them singletons. In regard to this clone: The target antigen is unknown.

The sequences come from peripheral blood, collected on day 0 of AZD1222 vaccination. The source is an adult in good health. The J gene is TRBJ2-5, the V gene TRBV6-1; D perhaps matches TRBD2 (6 bases). CDR3 sequence reads: CASSEPGERETQYF. CDR3 coding DNA: TGTGCCAGCAGTGAACCGGGGGAGCGGGAGACCCAGTACTTC.